These 32 T cell receptor beta chains were sequenced from one sample in a study of tumor and adjacent non-tumor tissue in lung cancer. Three rounds of nested PCR, following a modified ARM-PCR protocol, produced the TCRbeta library. TCRdb re-derived calls from the multiplex PCR reads in MiXCR, one entry per CDR3 protein. The profile shows around 210,000 distinct CDR3 sequences, roughly 70% of them singletons. This sample's RNA came from whole unsorted tissue. Sequencing was performed on lung tumor tissue. These TCRs come from a man aged 60 to 75 with non-small cell lung cancer.

This clonotype has more than one count but fewer than ten. The chain uses TRBV4-3 and TRBJ2-6; TRBD1 might be the D (6 bases). Per germline, CDR1 LGHNA and CDR2 YSLEER. This CDR3 is 16 amino acids long. The V gene lost 1 base and the J gene lost 4 bases, with 11 bases spanning the gap. CDR3 in amino acids: CASSQAKGEGANVLTF. Written as DNA, the CDR3 is TGCGCCAGCAGCCAAGCGAAGGGGGAGGGGGCCAACGTCCTGACTTTC.

This rearrangement joins TRBV25-1 to TRBJ2-5; no clear D. The CDR3 is made up of 11 amino acids. The V gene's germline CDR1 is MGHDK and CDR2 SYGVNS. Trimming stripped 3 bases from V and 7 bases from J, with 6 bases between. The CDR3 DNA sequence: TGTGCCAGCAGTGAGTCTAGGACCCAGTACTTC. Translation: CASSESRTQYF. Full variable domain (rest looked up from reference TRBV25-1 and TRBJ2-5): EADIYQTPRYLVIGTGKKITLECSQTMGHDKMYWYQQDPGMELHLIHYSYGVNSTEKGDLSSESTVSRIRTEHFPLTLESARPSHTSQYLCASSESRTQYFGPGTRLLVL.

Concerning this clonotype itself: Given a much more abundant clone one base away, this may be a read error. V and J are TRBV6-5 and TRBJ2-7, with D hard to call. Germline lookup yields CDR1 MNHEY and CDR2 SVGAGI. This CDR3 spans 13 amino acids. V was clipped by 5 bases and J by 3 bases, with 11 bases between them. The CDR3 reads CASSPLGRYEQYF. DNA of the CDR3: TGTGCCAGCAGTCCCCTAGGGCGCTACGAGCAGTACTTC.

Comment on this clonotype: At one boundary the junction diverges from the germline segment, which might be a read error. V usage is TRBV20-1 and J usage is TRBJ1-2, with a tentative D call TRBD1 (5 bases). CDR3 length: 15 amino acids. CDR1 and CDR2 (germline): DFQATT, SNEGSKA (reference sequence). CDR3 sequence: CSTSLLRDPRHGYTF. The CDR3 nucleotides are TGCAGTACTAGTCTCTTACGGGACCCCCGCCACGGCTACACCTTC.

With regard to this clonotype: Germline is not matched at one junction end, which may reflect a read error. In DNA form, the CDR3 reads TGTGCCAGCAGCCGTGGGGCAGGGATACAAGCGACCCAGTACTTC. Amino acid sequence: CASSRGAGIQATQYF. V usage is TRBV11-3 and J usage is TRBJ2-5; tentatively, D is TRBD1 (5 bases). The CDR3 runs to 15 residues. Germline V gene lookup returns CDR1 SGHNT and CDR2 YENEEA.

Note on this clonotype: A read error may explain this, as a much larger clone is one base away. The missing conserved phenylalanine or tryptophan at the end of this CDR3 makes a read error likely. The chain employs TRBV20-1 and TRBJ2-2; weak D call: TRBD2 (5 bases). The CDR3 runs to 16 residues. The V end was cut by 6 bases, the J end by 4 bases, with 21 bases between. Germline values: CDR1 DFQATT, CDR2 SNEGSKA (reference sequence). CDR3 in DNA: TGCAGTGCCACTAGAGCCGGCGGAACCTCCACCGGGGAGCTGTTTCTT. Amino acid sequence: CSATRAGGTSTGELFL.

This clonotype has ten or more counts. The V call is TRBV4-3, the J call TRBJ1-1, with a possible D match to TRBD1 (5 bases). CDR3 length: 16 amino acids. The germline V gene encodes CDR1 LGHNA and CDR2 YSLEER. The ends were cut back, 0 bases at V and 2 bases at J, with 13 bases in the middle. The CDR3 spells CASSQDWRGLNTEAFF. The CDR3 region has the DNA TGCGCCAGCAGCCAAGATTGGAGGGGATTAAACACTGAAGCTTTCTTT.

The rearrangement links TRBV11-3 to TRBJ2-5, with a possible D match to TRBD2 (6 bases). V was trimmed by 10 bases and J by 1 base, leaving 16 bases between them. The CDR3 runs to 14 residues. The germline gives CDR1 SGHNT, CDR2 YENEEA. CDR3 protein: CANTYFGGQETQYF. In DNA form, the CDR3 reads TGTGCCAACACCTACTTCGGGGGCCAAGAGACCCAGTACTTC.

A word on this clonotype: It may be a read error: a sequence one base away is much more abundant. The rearrangement joins TRBV28 to TRBJ2-7; D remains unclear. The length of the CDR3 is 11 residues. Germline CDR1 MDHEN, CDR2 SYDVKM. This CDR3 is CTSSLWYEQYF. The CDR3 DNA reads as TGTACCAGCAGTTTATGGTACGAGCAGTACTTC.

This rearrangement joins TRBV4-3 to TRBJ2-6; D gene unclear. Germline-derived CDR1 and CDR2 are LGHNA and YSLEER. Trimming stripped 10 bases from V and 1 base from J, with 17 bases between. The CDR3 has 16 residues. The CDR3 DNA is TGCGCCAACAGACAAGAGGCGGTATCTGGGGCCAACGTCCTGACTTTC. Translating it yields CANRQEAVSGANVLTF.

About this clonotype itself: This likely comes from a read error, as the CDR3 has no conserved phenylalanine or tryptophan at its end. The chain links TRBV7-8 to TRBJ2-1; D may be TRBD2 (6 bases). Germline V gene data show CDR1 as SGHVS and CDR2 as FQNEAQ. The CDR3 has 17 amino acids. V was shortened by 5 bases and J by 13 bases, with 30 bases between the two germline ends. The CDR3: CASSQGLSGANSTDQFL. The CDR3 region has the DNA TGTGCCAGCAGCCAAGGACTATCGGGAGCCAACTCGACCGATCAGTTCTTA.

Regarding this clonotype: One end of the junction varies from germline; a read error may be responsible. V gene TRBV11-2 combines with J gene TRBJ2-1; D is possibly TRBD1 or TRBD2 (5 bases each). This CDR3 has 14 residues. Germline CDR1 is SGHAT and CDR2 is FQNNGV. The CDR3 loop reads CANSLGRAYDEQFF. CDR3 in DNA: TGTGCCAACAGCCTGGGACGAGCCTACGATGAGCAGTTCTTC.

This clonotype was found many times. The rearrangement uses TRBV20-1 and TRBJ1-2, with a possible D match to TRBD1 (5 bases). CDR3 length equals 15 residues. Trimming cost V 3 bases and J 4 bases, with 18 bases left between them. The V gene's germline CDR1 is DFQATT and CDR2 SNEGSKA (reference sequence). The CDR3 nucleotides are TGCAGTGCTAGCCCCCCCGGGGGGGAGACCTATGGCTACACCTTC. This codes for CSASPPGGETYGYTF.

With respect to this clonotype: Relative to the germline gene, one junction end is altered; a read error may explain this. The V and J genes are TRBV12-3 or TRBV12-4 and TRBJ2-7; TRBD1 or TRBD2 may be the D gene (6 bases each). The CDR3 is made up of 16 amino acids. The CDR3 nucleotides are TGTGTCAGCAGTTTAGGAGGGGGTACCCGACCGGTCCGGCTGAACTTC. Its protein is CVSSLGGGTRPVRLNF.

This clonotype has a count of ten or more. V and J are TRBV4-1 and TRBJ1-2; 9 bases line up with TRBD1. The CDR3 is 15 residues long. Germline V lookup: CDR1 MGHRA, CDR2 YSYEKL. V dropped 2 bases and J dropped 8; count of bases not matched to a gene: 9. CDR3: CASSQLRGTGYGYTF. The CDR3 DNA is TGCGCCAGCAGCCAACTTCGGGGGACAGGGTACGGCTACACCTTC.

As concerns this clonotype: At one end, the junction sequence differs from germline, possibly due to a read error. The chain couples TRBV11-2 to TRBJ2-1; tentatively, D is TRBD2 (6 bases). The CDR3 loop spans 17 amino acids. The germline gives CDR1 SGHAT, CDR2 FQNNGV. The CDR3 is CASSPSLSRDWGNKQFF. CDR3 nucleotide sequence: TGCGCCAGCAGCCCCAGCCTCTCCCGGGACTGGGGCAATAAGCAGTTCTTC.

Worth noting for this clonotype: The conserved phenylalanine or tryptophan is not found at the CDR3 terminus, so this likely reflects a read error. The chain recombines TRBV6-5 with TRBJ2-1; TRBD1 agrees at 9 bases. V lost 2 bases and J lost 8; bases outside the gene matches: 7. Per the germline V gene, CDR1 is MNHEY and CDR2 is SVGAGI. The CDR3 runs 15 residues. CDR3 sequence: CASSYLTGQGYEQFL. The CDR3 bases are TGTGCCAGCAGTTACCTTACGGGACAGGGCTATGAGCAGTTCTTA.

This rearrangement joins TRBV13 to TRBJ1-4; possibly TRBD1 for D (5 bases). There are 14 residues in the CDR3. Germline loops: CDR1 PRHDT, CDR2 FYEKMQ (reference sequence). Trimming pared 3 bases from V and 8 bases from J, leaving 13 bases between. CDR3 coding DNA: TGTGCCAGCAGCTTCGGGGGGAGAGGCGAAAAACTGTTTTTT. Translating it yields CASSFGGRGEKLFF.

About this clonotype itself: A much larger clone lies a single base off, so this may be a read error. The CDR3 DNA reads as TGCAGTCCCATGTGCGGGGGTCTGAACACTGAAGCTTTCTTT. Protein: CSPMCGGLNTEAFF. This chain links TRBV20-1 with TRBJ1-1; tentative D call: TRBD1 (5 bases). The germline V gene encodes CDR1 DFQATT and CDR2 SNEGSKA (reference sequence). The V end lost 8 bases, the J end lost 0 bases, and 16 bases lay between the germline ends. The CDR3 sequence is 14 residues long.

On this clonotype itself: A much larger clone lies a single base off, so this may be a read error. The chain combines TRBV20-1 with TRBJ1-5; TRBD1 is a possible D gene (6 bases). Germline V CDR1 and CDR2: DFQATT, SNEGSKA (reference sequence). CDR3 length: 15 residues. The CDR3 sequence: CGAGFRGSGNQPQHF. In DNA, the CDR3 is TGCGGTGCTGGGTTCAGGGGTTCCGGCAATCAGCCCCAGCATTTT.

This clonotype showed up many times. The chain couples TRBV20-1 to TRBJ1-1; D not resolved. This CDR3 has 11 residues. The V end was cut by 4 bases, the J end by 1 base, with 4 bases between. The germline V gene has CDR1 DFQATT and CDR2 SNEGSKA (reference sequence). As DNA, the CDR3 is TGCAGTGCTAATCGGAACACTGAAGCTTTCTTT. It specifies CSANRNTEAFF.

The V call is TRBV20-1, the J call TRBJ2-7, with 7 bases that match TRBD1. The germline V gene encodes CDR1 DFQATT and CDR2 SNEGSKA (reference sequence). The CDR3 contains 15 residues. This CDR3 reads CIAAAGTVGTYEQYF. The CDR3 DNA sequence: TGCATAGCCGCCGCAGGGACAGTCGGAACCTACGAGCAGTACTTC.

This clonotype was seen just once. Since no conserved phenylalanine or tryptophan closes the CDR3, a read error is the likely cause. The chain uses TRBV5-6 and TRBJ1-1; D is ambiguous. Trimming cost V 1 base and J 3 bases, with 7 bases left between them. The CDR3 contains 13 residues. Germline loops: CDR1 SGHDT, CDR2 YYEEEE. CDR3 sequence: CASSLLYYTEAFI. CDR3 sequence (DNA): TGTGCCAGCAGCTTGCTGTACTACACTGAAGCTTTCATT.

There are a few counts of this clonotype. V usage is TRBV30 and J usage is TRBJ2-7; possibly TRBD1 for D (6 bases). The germline V and J ends were trimmed by 5 bases and 3 bases, with 11 bases remaining between them. CDR3 length equals 12 residues. The germline V gene encodes CDR1 GTSNPN and CDR2 SVGIG (reference sequence). CDR3 in amino acids: CAWGRGSYEQYF. In DNA form, the CDR3 reads TGTGCCTGGGGCAGGGGTAGCTACGAGCAGTACTTC. Full variable domain (missing parts from reference TRBV30 and TRBJ2-7): SQTIHQWPATLVQPVGSPLSLECTVEGTSNPNLYWYRQAAGRGLQLLFYSVGIGQISSEVPQNLSASRPQDRQFILSSKKLLLSDSGFYLCAWGRGSYEQYFGPGTRLTVT.

A note on this clonotype: Mismatch with germline at one junction end may stem from a read error. The V gene is TRBV6-5, the J gene TRBJ1-6; 10 positions match TRBD1. The length of the CDR3 is 16 residues. Germline V gene lookup returns CDR1 MNHEY and CDR2 SVGAGI. CDR3 region: CASNTTGGSYNSPLQF. CDR3 nucleotides: TGTGCCAGCAACACGACAGGGGGCTCCTATAATTCACCCCTCCAATTT.

With regard to this clonotype: One junction end disagrees with the germline gene, perhaps due to a read error. V usage is TRBV12-3 or TRBV12-4 and J usage is TRBJ2-6; perhaps D is TRBD1 or TRBD2 (5 bases each). The length of the CDR3 is 15 residues. CDR3 region: CASILGRSGAYVLTF. As DNA, the CDR3 is TGTGCCAGCATCCTGGGACGATCTGGGGCCTACGTCCTGACTTTC.

As regards this clonotype: A much larger clone sits a single nucleotide away, making a read error possible. This chain joins TRBV6-2 or TRBV6-3 and TRBJ2-6; D may correspond to TRBD1 or TRBD2 (5 bases each). Trimming pared 4 bases from V and 5 bases from J, leaving 12 bases between. The CDR3 extends over 15 amino acids. Germline-derived CDR1 and CDR2 are MNHEY and SVGEGT. CDR3 in amino acids: CASSFQGEWANVLTF. CDR3 coding DNA: TGTGCCAGCAGTTTTCAAGGGGAGTGGGCCAACGTCCTGACTTTC.

Only a few counts were recorded for this clonotype. The gene calls are TRBV12-3 or TRBV12-4 and TRBJ1-1; tentatively, D is TRBD1 (5 bases). This CDR3 has 13 amino acids. With 2 bases removed from V and 4 bases from J, the gap between germline ends came to 8 bases. The CDR3 bases are TGTGCCAGCAGTTTATGGGGGAGCACTGAAGCTTTCTTT. Encoded protein: CASSLWGSTEAFF.

Concerning this clonotype itself: Germline and junction disagree at one end, which may indicate a read error. The rearrangement links TRBV4-3 to TRBJ1-1; D gene ambiguous. The CDR3 contains 17 residues. Germline-derived CDR1 and CDR2 are LGHNA and YSLEER. CDR3 sequence: CTSGQDVTGSSGTEALF. CDR3 DNA: TGCACCAGCGGCCAAGACGTTACGGGCAGTTCGGGCACTGAAGCTTTATTT.

This chain connects TRBV5-5 to TRBJ2-5, with TRBD1 as a possible D gene (6 bases). The CDR3 covers 15 residues. Trimming shortened V by 1 base and J by 2 bases, and 12 bases separated the two germline ends. Germline assignment: CDR1 SGHKS and CDR2 YYEKEE (reference sequence). In nucleotides, the CDR3 is TGTGCCAGCAGCTTGAATGGCAGGGGTCAAGAGACCCAGTACTTC. Encoded protein: CASSLNGRGQETQYF.

In the case of this clonotype: This may arise from a read error, as a much more abundant clone is one base away. The V gene is TRBV29-1, the J gene TRBJ1-2; 8 bases map to TRBD1. The CDR3 length is 14 residues. Germline V gives CDR1 SQVTM, CDR2 ANQGSEA. CDR3 region: CSVEELAGGYDYTF. The CDR3 DNA reads as TGCAGCGTTGAAGAATTGGCAGGGGGCTATGACTACACCTTC.

The chain carries TRBV5-6 and TRBJ1-1; 10 nucleotides line up with TRBD1. The CDR3 is 20 residues long. V shed 1 base and J 0 bases; nucleotides not matched to a gene: 15. Looked up from germline, CDR1 is SGHDT and CDR2 is YYEEEE. CDR3 in DNA: TGTGCCAGCAGCTTGTCGTTCCGGGACAGGGGTCCATGGTTGAACACTGAAGCTTTCTTT. Amino acids: CASSLSFRDRGPWLNTEAFF.